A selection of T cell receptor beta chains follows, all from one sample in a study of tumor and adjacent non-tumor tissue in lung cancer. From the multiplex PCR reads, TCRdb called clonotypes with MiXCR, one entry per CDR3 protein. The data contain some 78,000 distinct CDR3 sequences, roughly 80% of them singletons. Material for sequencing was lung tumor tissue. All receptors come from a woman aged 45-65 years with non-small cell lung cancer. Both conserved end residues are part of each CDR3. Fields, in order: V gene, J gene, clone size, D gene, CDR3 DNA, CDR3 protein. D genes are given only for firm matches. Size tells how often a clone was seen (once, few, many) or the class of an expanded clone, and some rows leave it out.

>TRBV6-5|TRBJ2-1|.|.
TGTGCCAGCAGTTACACCCGACTGGCGAATAACAATGAGCAGTTGTTC
CASSYTRLANNNEQLF
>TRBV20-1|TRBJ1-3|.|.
TGCAGTGCTCCCGGAGAGGGGAAGGGAAACACCATATATTTT
CSAPGEGKGNTIYF
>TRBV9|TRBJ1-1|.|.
TGTACCAGCCGCGTAGATGGGGTGGACACTGAAGCTTTCTTT
CTSRVDGVDTEAFF
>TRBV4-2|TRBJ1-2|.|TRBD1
TGCGCCAGCAGCCAAGATACAGCAGGGGGTAGCTATGGCTACACCTTC
CASSQDTAGGSYGYTF
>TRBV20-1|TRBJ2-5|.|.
TGCAGTGCTCCAGTAGGAAGTTTAAGAGAGACCCAGTACTTT
CSAPVGSLRETQYF
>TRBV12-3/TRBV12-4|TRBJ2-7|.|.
TGTGCCAGCATTACCCGAGCGAGATACCTACCCTACGAGCAGTACTTT
CASITRARYLPYEQYF
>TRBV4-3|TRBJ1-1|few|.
TGCGCCAGCGGCCAAGACCATACGAACAGGGCCAAAGCTTTCTTT
CASGQDHTNRAKAFF
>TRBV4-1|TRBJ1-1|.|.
TGCGCCATCAGCCAAGACCACTACAGGGTCGGCACTGAAGCTTTCTTT
CAISQDHYRVGTEAFF
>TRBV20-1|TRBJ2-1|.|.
TGCAGTGTTAGCATCGGGGGAGGCTACGATGAGCAGTTCTTC
CSVSIGGGYDEQFF
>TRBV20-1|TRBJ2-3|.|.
TGCAATGCTAGAGTAGGGCTAGCAGGGGCTGTCACATATACGCAGTATTTT
CNARVGLAGAVTYTQYF
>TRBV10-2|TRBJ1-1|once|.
TGCGCCAGCAGTCCAAGGGGGAACACTGAAGGTTTCTTT
CASSPRGNTEGFF
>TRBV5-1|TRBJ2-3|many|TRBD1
TGCGCCAGCAGCTCTGGACAGGGCCAAATCACAGATACGCAGTATTTT
CASSSGQGQITDTQYF
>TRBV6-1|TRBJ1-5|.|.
TGTGTCAACAGTGAAGCTCGTCAGGCCCCAGGACCCCAGCATTTT
CVNSEARQAPGPQHF
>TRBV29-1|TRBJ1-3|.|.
TGCATCGTTGCTAGAAACGTTGGAAACACCATATATTTT
CIVARNVGNTIYF
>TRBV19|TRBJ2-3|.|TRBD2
TGTGCCAGTAGTTCGCTCAAAGCGGGAGGGGACACAGATACGCAGTATTTT
CASSSLKAGGDTDTQYF
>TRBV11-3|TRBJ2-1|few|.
TGTACCAGCAGCCTCTCTTCGACAGGGAGGGGGTCCAATGAGCAGTTCTTC
CTSSLSSTGRGSNEQFF
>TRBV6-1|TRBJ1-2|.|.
TGTGCCAGCTGCCCGGACAGCGCTCTTGGCTACACCTTC
CASCPDSALGYTF
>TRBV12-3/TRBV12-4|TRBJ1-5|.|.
TGTGCCAGCAGTCAACGGGACGTCAATCAGTCCCAACATTTT
CASSQRDVNQSQHF
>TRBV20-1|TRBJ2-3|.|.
TGCAGTGCTAGAGATCCAGGACAAGTCATGGATACGCAGTATTTT
CSARDPGQVMDTQYF
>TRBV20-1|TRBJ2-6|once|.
TGTAGTGCTGATGTTCGACAGCAACTTAGCTCTGGGGCCAACGTCCTGACTTTC
CSADVRQQLSSGANVLTF
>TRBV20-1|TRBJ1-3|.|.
TGCAGTGATAGAGATCGGTGTACCGGAAACACCATATATTTT
CSDRDRCTGNTIYF
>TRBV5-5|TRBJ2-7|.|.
TGTACCAGCAGTCAAGACGGAGAGGGGGCCTACGAGCAGTACTTC
CTSSQDGEGAYEQYF